This record concerns one T cell receptor beta chain sequence. What antigen it recognizes has not been identified. No quality values exist for individual bases; no much larger clone is one base distant. This specimen belongs to a study of cytomegalovirus exposure and HLA in healthy donors (dated by TCRdb to 2016 to 2017). A note on the overall study: In an earlier analysis of fewer than 750 of the donors, approximately 300 Gb of sequence data and 100 million or so unique TCR beta sequences from 150 million to 200 million T cells were reported. An early release covering roughly 600 HLA-typed donors comprised about 300 gigabases of sequencing data and tens of millions of unique TCR sequences. Among the approximately 420 genotyped donors, 75% to 90% belonged to the genetic ancestry cluster associated with self-reported Caucasian donors. The aim of the study was to test whether cataloging public T cell receptors could identify signatures of past pathogen exposure. The study used immunosequencing to profile the T cell repertoires of approximately 640 subjects and linked those repertoires to cytomegalovirus serostatus. A separate validation cohort of roughly 120 different subjects was used in addition to the approximately 700-subject first cohort. The study combined high-throughput TCR immunosequencing, statistical association of individual TCRs with disease status, and machine learning to predict cytomegalovirus infection status. A later analysis re-examined previously published TCR beta repertoires from 500 to 700 donors and added high-resolution HLA genotyping to investigate patterns of TCR occurrence. The later analysis used no new phenotypic data to find candidate immune exposures, relying instead on TCR beta sequences and their occurrence across donors. In an earlier analysis of about 590 of the donors, high-throughput TCR beta sequencing was used to judge whether each TCR beta V gene segment behaved as functional or pseudogenic. Donor age, sex, ethnicity and CMV serostatus were compiled together with the repertoire data. A later genetic analysis took genome-wide SNP genotypes for about 60% of the roughly 670 donors and used that subset as a discovery cohort. All discovery cohort repertoires had been generated on a single sequencing platform. Both class I and class II loci were covered by HLA typing, at four-digit resolution. The number of donors typed differed by locus, with roughly 620-630 for A, B, C, DRB1 and DQB1, around 560 for DQA1, over 600 for DPA1, and roughly 450 for DPB1. Five DR-DQ haplotypes were handled as single units for association and clustering, since linkage in the cohort was strong. Among some 400 genotyped donors of the cohort, an average of around 240,000 unique TCR beta nucleotide sequences were sequenced per donor, roughly 20% of them non-productive. Overall study outcomes, separate from this receptor: Strong co-occurrence of HLA alleles, especially DR and DQ, made assigning TCR associations to individual alleles difficult. A cluster of highly shared sequence variants was judged likely to be a technical artifact of the sequencing pipeline. A later analysis associated approximately 17,000 TCR beta sequences with specific HLA alleles at a false discovery rate of 0.05. A total of 150 or so TCR beta chains were listed by the study as associated with cytomegalovirus. According to a later analysis, parvovirus B19, influenza, CMV and Epstein-Barr virus appeared linked to several top co-occurrence clusters. In vitro tests confirmed that a few of the cytomegalovirus-associated TCR beta chains recognize cytomegalovirus antigens. A later analysis found that HLA-associated TCR beta chains were more clonally expanded and had lower generation probabilities than equally common non-associated chains. Because the 87-base-pair reads could not distinguish some IMGT-functional V segments, including TRBV6-2 and TRBV6-3, those segments were excluded. Linkage disequilibrium might explain the correlated functional status among segregating V segments, but an unknown experimental factor could not be excluded. The classifier was reported to diagnose cytomegalovirus status with high specificity and sensitivity in both the original and validation cohorts. Because counts were too low, seventeen rarely observed V segments, including chromosome 9 orphons, were left out of the earlier analysis of roughly 600 of the donors. An earlier analysis of some 590 of the donors showed that most TCR beta V segments appeared in productive rearrangements either about 87% or about 30% of the time, which broadly matched IMGT annotations. V-gene and J-gene trimming of TCR beta chains was associated with a missense DCLRE1C variant in a later genetic analysis, and the association was replicated in an independent cohort. The only immune exposure information available for the cohort was CMV serostatus. A later genetic analysis reported fewer N-insertions in productive TCRs among donors in an Asian-associated ancestry cluster than the roughly 620-donor mean. A later analysis found that TCR association rates varied across HLA loci, with DRB1 alleles showing the most associated TCRs and HLA-C alleles the fewest. Only TCR beta chains were sequenced in this cohort, and the absence of alpha or paired-chain data limited detectable features. Most TCR sequences were seen in very few donors, while some public TCRs were found in many individuals. Because some donors lacked HLA typing at each locus, the association tests relied only on the typed subset. A further reported finding was that TCR beta sequences accurately predicted the HLA-A and HLA-B alleles for most subjects in the first cohort. The authors suggested that the approach could potentially be generalized to other disease states and immunological phenotypes. The presence/absence analyses assumed that sequencing depth was roughly uniform across donors, and that assumption may not be true. According to a later analysis, most CMV-associated TCR beta chains appeared to be HLA-restricted, and the HLA associations seemed to be driven largely by CMV exposure.

The cohort was made up of approximately 670 healthy bone marrow donors. At the time of sampling, every cohort member was nominally healthy, though immune exposures that went unrecorded were likely present. The donor tested CMV seropositive and was one of the 289 seropositive cohort members. Every donor gave a peripheral blood sample, and the peripheral blood mononuclear cells from that sample were used for TCR beta sequencing. The Qiagen DNeasy Blood Extraction Kit was used to extract genomic DNA from the blood cell samples. In the germline V gene (reference sequence), CDR1 corresponds to MNHNY and CDR2 to SVGAGI. V is clipped by 8 bases and J by 5 bases, and the sequence between their germline boundaries is 16 bases long. The CDR3 goes from the cysteine to the phenylalanine over 14 residues. The CDR3 DNA has 42 bases and is translated from base 1. The library was made by the immunoSEQ multiplex PCR assay. For the multiplex PCR, a mixture combining 60 forward primers for TCR Vbeta segments and 13 reverse primers for TCR Jbeta segments was used. Amplification of the CDR3 region of rearranged TCR beta genes was performed with a multiplex PCR assay on genomic DNA. On the Illumina HiSeq System, the amplified TCR beta libraries were sequenced as 87-base-pair reads. Processing in the source paper ran as follows. A later analysis counted tens of millions of unique TCR beta chains across the 550 to 800 repertoires, and 10 million to 11 million of these chains were shared by at least two donors. To remove PCR and sequencing errors, raw reads were error-corrected and collapsed into unique sequences using a nearest-neighbor algorithm that merged closely related sequences. To assign V, D and J gene segments, CDR3 sequences were aligned to IMGT reference sequences. For a sequence to be retained, a match of at least six nucleotides was required to both a V gene segment and a J gene segment. Rearrangements were called productive when the CDR3 lacked stop codons and stayed in frame with V and J; all others were non-productive. Following IMGT convention, CDR3 was defined as the stretch from the second conserved V-encoded cysteine up to the conserved J-encoded phenylalanine. Sequences without an unambiguous match to a single V gene segment were excluded from the earlier analysis of about 630 of the donors. An earlier analysis of 587 of the donors called V segments functional above 56.7% productive rearrangements and segregating when the between-donor standard deviation exceeded 5%. A statistical classification framework was developed to diagnose cytomegalovirus status using the catalog of TCR beta chain sequences. In a later analysis, TCR nucleotide sequences were compared against IMGT/GENE-DB human TR gene sequences so that V and J genes could be assigned. Using the TCRdist pipeline, a later analysis assigned CDR3 sequences along with most-parsimonious VDJ recombination scenarios. In a later analysis, each TCR beta chain was defined by its CDR3 amino acid sequence together with its V-gene family, and reads lacking a unique V-gene family were excluded. In a later analysis, around 600 highly shared, low-generation-probability nucleotide sequences were removed to address suspected cross-contamination and a sequencing artifact. In a later analysis, a clonal expansion index was calculated for each public chain from normalized within-repertoire ranks of inferred template counts. In a later analysis, generation probabilities were computed using a VDJ recombination model fitted to out-of-frame rearrangements, and the results were checked against IGoR. In a later analysis, hypergeometric tests were used to score TCR-TCR, TCR-HLA and TCR-CMV co-occurrence, with a repertoire-size bias correction applied to TCR pairs. To estimate false discovery rates, a later analysis permuted the HLA or CMV assignments 20 times. In a later analysis, co-occurring TCRs were grouped using DBSCAN, and TCRdist sequence similarity was added for clustering within HLA-allele-positive subsets. Repertoires with fewer than 30,000 or more than 120,000 public chains were left out of co-occurrence clustering, as were about 5 repertoires with anomalous nucleotide sharing. Here the immuneACCESS table is served through TCRdb, limited to in-frame sequences with V and J called. Missing clones are a known gap in these copies; in checked studies unresolved V genes cover under half, and the rest lacks a known reason. V and J calls and clone size are given by that table; D and trimming were obtained from the DNA. The sample includes about 110,000 clones, with 65% to 80% observed a single time. The ten largest clones take up approximately 5.1% of the sample.

Material: PBMCs. The sequence was collected from a female donor in good health and CMV-seropositive. The chain uses TRBV6-6 and TRBJ2-1; 6 matching bases give a weak D call of TRBD1. The CDR3 corresponds to CASVGGPVNNEQFF. The DNA sequence reads TGTGCCAGCGTTGGGGGCCCAGTGAACAATGAGCAGTTCTTC.